The clone carrying this TCR beta chain has a handful of counts. Its antigen is currently unknown. The sample belongs to a study of early T cells in non-severe SARS-CoV-2 infection. Overall study results and limits: There was a bias toward anti-spike CD8 responses in VDJdb matching, which missed private and CD4 specificities.

Unique molecular identifiers were added to individual cDNA molecules. TCRdb itself ran the 5' RACE reads through MiXCR, one entry per CDR3 protein. The table lists some 77,000 distinct CDR3 sequences, less than 20% of them singletons. CDR3 length: 13 residues. V was cut by 0 bases and J by 8 bases, with 8 bases left in between. Germline V gives CDR1 SGHTA, CDR2 FQGTGA. This clonotype originated in an adult who was a healthcare worker with PCR-confirmed SARS-CoV-2 infection or an uninfected control (not recorded which). Sequences were obtained from whole blood. This sequence joins TRBV7-3 and TRBJ2-4; D may be TRBD2 (5 bases). The CDR3 nucleotides read TGTGCCAGCAGCTTAACTCGGCGGGACATTCAGTACTTC. Residues: CASSLTRRDIQYF. Looking up the rest from reference TRBV7-3 and TRBJ2-4 gives the full variable domain: GAGVSQTPSNKVTEKGKYVELRCDPISGHTALYWYRQSLGQGPEFLIYFQGTGAADDSGLPNDRFFAVRPEGSVSTLKIQRTERGDSAVYLCASSLTRRDIQYFGAGTRLSVL.